This T cell receptor (beta chain) was captured by sequencing in a study of T cells after yellow fever vaccination. V was pared by 1 base and J by 1 base, with 10 bases between. Germline V gene sequence: CDR1 LGHNA, CDR2 YNFKEQ. CDR3 length: 16 amino acids. UMIs and a universal primer site were added when TCR cDNA was made by 5'RACE template switching. Each CDR3 protein gets one entry after TCRdb re-called the 5' RACE reads with MiXCR. The sample shows around 70,000 distinct CDR3 sequences, about 6.6% of them seen only once. The sample holds many counts of this clonotype. The antigen remains undetermined. Broader study findings: Primary-vaccination clones mostly resurfaced post-booster (more than 95% CD4, roughly 90% CD8).

The chain uses TRBV4-2 and TRBJ1-4; no clear D. Here the sequenced sample was CD8+ T cells sorted from PBMCs, taken 4 to 6 days after the first yellow fever vaccination. The receptor was isolated from a man aged 18-30 years who received the YFV17D yellow fever vaccine. The chain's CDR3 is CASSQVSIRTNEKLFF. CDR3 coding DNA: TGTGCCAGCAGCCAAGTTTCAATTAGAACTAATGAAAAACTGTTTTTT.